The rows below give T cell receptor beta chains drawn from one sample of a study of cytomegalovirus exposure and HLA in healthy donors. This table comes from immunoSEQ multiplex PCR, and its TCRdb copy is limited to in-frame clones, with some not included. This table holds more than 60,000 clones. The material sequenced was PBMCs. These receptors all come from a boy aged 10-17 years in good health and CMV-seronegative. The CDR3 runs from the conserved cysteine through the conserved F or W. The D gene is left open where the match is weak.

D,V,J,DNA,CDR3
TRBD2,TRBV5-5,TRBJ2-7,TGTGCCAGCAGCTTGGGGGGTAGCGGGGGTTCCTACGAGCAGTACTTC,CASSLGGSGGSYEQYF
TRBD2,TRBV7-2,TRBJ2-7,TGTGCCAGCAGCTTAGTCGGCGGGGGGGCGTACGAGCAGTACTTC,CASSLVGGGAYEQYF
-,TRBV2,TRBJ1-1,TGTGCCAGCAGGGAAATTACAGGGAATGGTGAAGCTTTCTTT,CASREITGNGEAFF
-,TRBV9,TRBJ2-7,TGTGCCAGCAGCGTAGGGAGCGCCAGCTCCTACGAGCAGTACTTC,CASSVGSASSYEQYF
-,TRBV7-9,TRBJ1-2,TGTGCCAGCAGCCCGACAGGCCCCATTAACTATGGCTACACCTTC,CASSPTGPINYGYTF
-,TRBV5-8,TRBJ2-7,TGTGCCAGCAGCTTGTTAGCCGAGCAGTACTTC,CASSLLAEQYF
TRBD1,TRBV19,TRBJ1-5,TGTGCCAGTACAAAACAGGGGTCCTTCGTTAATCAGCCCCAGCATTTT,CASTKQGSFVNQPQHF
TRBD1,TRBV4-2,TRBJ1-2,TGTGCCAGCACGCCCGACAGGGCCGTTGGCTACACCTTC,CASTPDRAVGYTF
-,TRBV14,TRBJ1-1,TGTGCCAGCAGCCAAGGGCCGAGCGAATTTTTTATGAACACTGAAGCTTTCTTT,CASSQGPSEFFMNTEAFF
-,TRBV2,TRBJ2-3,TGTGCCAGCAGTGACCCGCGGGGAGCAGATACGCAGTATTTT,CASSDPRGADTQYF
-,TRBV5-1,TRBJ2-6,TGCGCCACCGGACCAGGCGGGGCCCTCTCTGGGGCCAACGTCCTGACTTTC,CATGPGGALSGANVLTF
TRBD1,TRBV9,TRBJ2-1,TGTGCCAGCAGCCAGGGACAGGGGCCCAATGAGCAGTTCTTC,CASSQGQGPNEQFF
TRBD2,TRBV18,TRBJ2-5,TGTGCCAGCTCACCAGCCCTCGGGGGGGAAGAGACCCAGTACTTC,CASSPALGGEETQYF
-,TRBV6-5,TRBJ2-1,TGTGCCAGCAACGTAGGGGGGGGATACAATGAGCAGTTCTTC,CASNVGGGYNEQFF
-,TRBV7-9,TRBJ1-5,TGTGCCAGCAGCTTAGTCTTGGGACTTGGAAATCAGCCCCAGCATTTT,CASSLVLGLGNQPQHF
-,TRBV27,TRBJ2-2,TGTGCCACCCGACGATGGGGCGCGAACACCGGGGAGCTGTTTTTT,CATRRWGANTGELFF